These T cell receptor beta chains were read from a single sample in a study of T cells after yellow fever vaccination. TCRdb itself ran the 5' RACE reads through MiXCR, one entry per CDR3 protein. The top ten hold less than 20% of the sample, which has 250,000 to 350,000 distinct CDR3 sequences, 4% to 5.5% seen once. The sequencing used PBMCs, collected 15 days after the yellow fever booster vaccination. The receptors were gathered from a young man who received the YFV17D yellow fever vaccine. CDR3s include the opening cysteine and the closing phenylalanine or tryptophan. A D gene is named only where the DNA matches it firmly. For some rows the clone size is stated as once, few or many, or as a class when expanded; others skip it.

TRBV4-3	few	TRBJ2-7	.	CASSQDVLSFLDEQYF	TGCGCCAGCAGTCAAGACGTTCTGAGCTTTTTGGACGAGCAGTACTTC
TRBV20-1	few	TRBJ2-3	TRBD2	CSVRAGTSTDTQYF	TGCAGTGTCCGAGCGGGGACTAGCACAGATACGCAGTATTTT
TRBV20-1	many	TRBJ2-3	.	CSARARSTDTQYF	TGCAGTGCTAGGGCAAGGAGCACAGATACGCAGTATTTT
TRBV5-5	many	TRBJ1-2	.	CASSLGSTINYGYTF	TGTGCCAGCAGCTTGGGATCGACAATTAACTATGGCTACACCTTC
TRBV7-9	many	TRBJ2-2	.	CASSPRDGANTGELFF	TGTGCCAGCAGCCCTCGCGACGGTGCGAACACCGGGGAGCTGTTTTTT
TRBV28	.	TRBJ1-1	TRBD1	CASSKSGTGSYTEAFF	TGTGCCAGCAGTAAATCCGGGACAGGGTCGTACACTGAAGCTTTCTTT
TRBV12-3/TRBV12-4	many	TRBJ1-2	.	CASREQTFYGYTF	TGTGCCAGCAGGGAACAGACCTTCTATGGCTACACCTTC
TRBV2	many	TRBJ1-2	.	CASSATGNYGYTF	TGTGCCAGCAGTGCAACAGGCAACTATGGCTACACCTTC
TRBV27	many	TRBJ2-2	.	CASSFGEAGELFF	TGTGCCAGCAGTTTTGGAGAGGCCGGGGAGCTGTTTTTT
TRBV6-4	many	TRBJ2-3	TRBD2	CASSEAGGGDTQYF	TGTGCCAGCAGTGAAGCGGGGGGTGGTGATACGCAGTATTTT
TRBV5-1	many	TRBJ1-2	.	CASSAGYDYGYTF	TGCGCCAGCAGCGCGGGCTACGACTATGGCTACACCTTC
TRBV7-6	many	TRBJ2-1	TRBD2	CASSLWTSGGDEQFF	TGTGCCAGCAGCCTCTGGACTAGCGGGGGCGATGAGCAGTTCTTC
TRBV7-2	many	TRBJ1-6	.	CASSLQAVRGAADNSPLHF	TGTGCCAGCAGCTTACAGGCAGTAAGGGGGGCCGCGGATAATTCACCCCTCCACTTT
TRBV25-1	many	TRBJ1-1	TRBD1	CASSGWTGNTEAFF	TGTGCCAGCAGTGGCTGGACAGGGAACACTGAAGCTTTCTTT
TRBV5-1	many	TRBJ2-1	TRBD2	CASSLDGGYEQFF	TGCGCCAGCAGCTTAGACGGGGGGTATGAGCAGTTCTTC
TRBV7-2	few	TRBJ2-1	.	CASSSTTLEQFF	TGTGCCAGCAGCTCCACGACTCTTGAGCAGTTCTTC
TRBV18	few	TRBJ2-1	.	CASSYRRYSDEQFF	TGTGCCAGCTCATATCGACGTTATTCGGATGAGCAGTTCTTC
TRBV20-1	many	TRBJ2-1	TRBD2	CSATGTSVNEQFF	TGCAGTGCAACCGGGACTAGCGTCAATGAGCAGTTCTTC
TRBV4-1	many	TRBJ2-1	TRBD2	CASSSRGGYNNEQFF	TGCGCCAGCAGCTCCCGGGGGGGCTATAACAATGAGCAGTTCTTC
TRBV12-3/TRBV12-4	many	TRBJ2-5	.	CASSPDRLGETQYF	TGTGCCAGCAGCCCAGATCGACTGGGGGAGACCCAGTACTTC
TRBV28	many	TRBJ1-2	.	CASSLPGNYGYTF	TGTGCCAGCAGTTTGCCAGGGAACTATGGCTACACCTTC
TRBV3-1	many	TRBJ1-6	.	CASTISAENSPLHF	TGTGCCAGCACCATTAGCGCGGAGAATTCACCCCTCCACTTT
TRBV5-6	many	TRBJ1-4	.	CASTPNRGEKLFF	TGTGCCAGCACCCCCAACCGCGGTGAAAAACTGTTTTTT
TRBV12-3/TRBV12-4	few	TRBJ2-1	TRBD1	CASSTDRGHNEQFF	TGTGCCAGCAGCACGGACAGGGGGCATAATGAGCAGTTCTTC
TRBV7-2	many	TRBJ1-3	.	CASRSGGYSGNTIYF	TGTGCCAGCAGATCCGGGGGGTACTCTGGAAACACCATATATTTT
TRBV20-1	many	TRBJ2-1	.	CSARNRDNEQFF	TGCAGTGCTAGAAATAGGGACAATGAGCAGTTCTTC
TRBV30	once	TRBJ1-3	.	CAWGPKAGNTIYF	TGTGCCTGGGGGCCTAAGGCTGGAAACACCATATATTTT
TRBV28	.	TRBJ2-1	.	CASSLVLTPYNEQFF	TGTGCCAGCAGTTTGGTCCTAACCCCCTACAATGAGCAGTTCTTC